The rows below give T cell receptor beta chains drawn from one sample of a study of blood T cell repertoires in COVID-19. The repertoire was sequenced with immunoSEQ multiplex PCR; TCRdb's copy has only in-frame clones and lacks some. The data contain approximately 150,000 clones, about 89% of them singletons. Sequences were obtained from peripheral blood. The receptors originated from a man aged 45-65 years who had recovered from COVID-19. Both conserved end residues are part of each CDR3. A D gene is named only where the DNA matches it firmly. Only some rows state a clone size, as once, few, many or a class for expanded clones.

NA,TRBD2,TRBJ2-7,TRBV6-5,CASSPYSVPGGEQYF,TGTGCCAGCAGCCCCTACTCGGTTCCGGGGGGTGAGCAGTACTTC
NA,NA,TRBJ2-1,TRBV6-5,CASSYFTQTGNEQFF,TGTGCCAGCAGTTACTTTACCCAGACGGGAAATGAGCAGTTCTTC
NA,NA,TRBJ2-5,TRBV19,CASSIRDNQETQYF,TGTGCCAGTAGTATCCGGGACAACCAAGAGACCCAGTACTTC
NA,TRBD1,TRBJ2-7,TRBV7-2,CASSSRTGKSYEQYF,TGTGCCAGCAGCTCCCGGACAGGGAAATCCTACGAGCAGTACTTC
NA,TRBD1,TRBJ1-2,TRBV6-5,CASSYEGAPAYTF,TGTGCCAGCAGTTACGAGGGGGCCCCGGCATACACCTTC
NA,TRBD1,TRBJ1-2,TRBV5-4,CASSYPTGALDGYTF,TGTGCCAGCAGCTACCCGACAGGGGCGCTTGATGGCTACACCTTC
once,TRBD2,TRBJ2-7,TRBV7-9,CASSLRGGLPYEQYF,TGTGCCAGCAGCCTACGGGGGGGGCTACCCTACGAGCAGTACTTC
NA,TRBD1,TRBJ1-4,TRBV4-1,CASSQAQGITNEKLFF,TGCGCCAGCAGCCAAGCACAGGGGATAACTAATGAAAAACTGTTTTTT
NA,TRBD2,TRBJ2-3,TRBV2,CASRTGTSGGGSTDTQYF,TGTGCCAGCCGGACCGGGACTAGCGGGGGAGGTAGCACAGATACGCAGTATTTT
NA,NA,TRBJ1-2,TRBV5-1,CASSLDRYGYTF,TGCGCCAGCAGCTTGGATAGATATGGCTACACCTTC
NA,NA,TRBJ2-1,TRBV9,CASSARGAINEQFF,TGTGCCAGCAGCGCCAGGGGGGCCATTAATGAGCAGTTCTTC
NA,TRBD1,TRBJ1-2,TRBV28,CASSTTGAPANYGYTF,TGTGCCAGCAGTACTACAGGGGCCCCCGCTAACTATGGCTACACCTTC
once,NA,TRBJ1-1,TRBV7-2,CASSPVVLREAFF,TGTGCCAGCAGCCCGGTCGTCCTCAGGGAAGCTTTCTTT
NA,NA,TRBJ1-1,TRBV7-3,CASSPQPTGNTEAFF,TGTGCCAGCAGCCCTCAACCGACAGGGAACACTGAAGCTTTCTTT
NA,TRBD1,TRBJ2-2,TRBV5-6,CASSLRGPRFGELFF,TGTGCCAGCAGCTTGAGGGGGCCACGGTTCGGGGAGCTGTTTTTT
NA,NA,TRBJ1-2,TRBV12-5,CASGLDGVRGYTF,TGTGCTAGTGGTTTGGACGGGGTTAGGGGCTACACCTTC